This T cell receptor (beta chain) was captured in a study of cytomegalovirus exposure and HLA in healthy donors (dated by TCRdb to the late 2010s). With respect to the entire study: In an earlier analysis of approximately 500 of the donors, 276 Gb of sequence data and some 100 million unique TCR beta sequences from 150 million to 200 million T cells were reported. About 320 gigabases of sequencing data and 70 million to 100 million unique TCR sequences were included in an early release covering about 700 HLA-typed donors. Of the roughly 390 genotyped donors, 75% to 85% were placed in the genetic ancestry cluster associated with self-reported Caucasian donors. The study was designed to test whether signatures of past pathogen exposure could be identified by cataloging public T cell receptors. The T cell repertoires of roughly 660 subjects were profiled by immunosequencing and related to cytomegalovirus serostatus. A separate validation cohort of more than 100 different subjects was used in addition to the approximately 700-subject first cohort. To predict cytomegalovirus infection status, the study brought together high-throughput TCR immunosequencing, statistical association of individual TCRs with disease status, and machine learning. A later analysis re-examined previously published TCR beta repertoires from hundreds of donors and added high-resolution HLA genotyping to investigate patterns of TCR occurrence. In the later analysis, no new phenotypic data were used to find candidate immune exposures; instead, reliance was placed on TCR beta sequences and their occurrence across donors. To decide whether each TCR beta V gene segment behaved as functional or pseudogenic, an earlier analysis of some 570 of the donors relied on high-throughput TCR beta sequencing. Donor age, sex, ethnicity and CMV serostatus were collected together with the repertoire data. A later genetic analysis took genome-wide SNP genotypes for about three fifths of the 666 donors and used that subset as a discovery cohort. Every discovery cohort repertoire had been produced on one sequencing platform. Both class I and class II loci were covered by HLA typing, at four-digit resolution. The number of typed donors differed by locus: about 620-640 for A, B, C, DRB1 and DQB1; some 540 for DQA1; 606 for DPA1; and about 450 for DPB1. Because of strong linkage in the cohort, roughly 5 DR-DQ haplotypes were treated as single units for association and clustering. Across 300 to 400 genotyped donors of the cohort, an average of about 200,000 unique TCR beta nucleotide sequences per donor were sequenced, and approximately 17% of those sequences were non-productive.

Trimming at the junction amounts to 4 bases on V and 4 bases on J, and the germline ends lie 11 bases apart. Including the terminal cysteine and phenylalanine, the CDR3 comprises 14 residues. The sequence is cut down to CDR3 DNA, 42 bases in frame from base 1. The germline V gene sets CDR1 to MNHNS and CDR2 to SASEGT. Remarks on this clone: Its recognized antigen is unknown. One base away there is no much larger clone; base qualities are not given.

The library was obtained by the immunoSEQ multiplex PCR assay. For the multiplex PCR, a mixture combining 60 forward primers for TCR Vbeta segments and 13 reverse primers for TCR Jbeta segments was used. The CDR3 region of rearranged TCR beta genes was amplified from genomic DNA with a multiplex PCR assay. The amplified TCR beta libraries were sequenced on the Illumina HiSeq System as 87-base-pair reads. Concerning the study's data processing: A later analysis tallied roughly 76 million unique TCR beta chains across the 666 repertoires, and some 12 million of those chains were shared by two or more donors. A nearest-neighbor algorithm error-corrected the raw reads and collapsed the reads into unique sequences, merging closely related sequences to remove PCR and sequencing errors. To assign V, D and J gene segments, CDR3 sequences were aligned to IMGT reference sequences. For a sequence to be retained, a match of at least six nucleotides to both a V gene segment and a J gene segment was required. A rearrangement was called productive if the CDR3 had no stop codons and remained in frame with V and J, and every other rearrangement was called non-productive. Following IMGT convention, CDR3 was defined as the stretch from the second conserved V-encoded cysteine up to the conserved J-encoded phenylalanine. Sequences without an unambiguous match to a single V gene segment were excluded from the earlier analysis of several hundred of the donors. In an earlier analysis of approximately 550 of the donors, V segments were called functional above 56.7% productive rearrangements and were called segregating when the between-donor standard deviation exceeded 5%. A statistical classification framework was built to diagnose cytomegalovirus status from the catalog of TCR beta chain sequences. A later analysis assigned V and J genes by comparing TCR nucleotide sequences with IMGT/GENE-DB human TR gene sequences. In a later analysis, CDR3 sequences and most-parsimonious VDJ recombination scenarios were assigned using the TCRdist pipeline. In a later analysis, every TCR beta chain was defined by the combination of its CDR3 amino acid sequence and its V-gene family, and reads without a unique V-gene family were dropped. To address suspected cross-contamination and a sequencing artifact, a later analysis removed several hundred highly shared, low-generation-probability nucleotide sequences. In a later analysis, a clonal expansion index was calculated for each public chain from normalized within-repertoire ranks of inferred template counts. A later analysis computed generation probabilities with a VDJ recombination model fitted to out-of-frame rearrangements, and checked the results against IGoR. Hypergeometric tests were used in a later analysis to score TCR-TCR, TCR-HLA and TCR-CMV co-occurrence, with a repertoire-size bias correction applied to the TCR pairs. To estimate false discovery rates, a later analysis permuted the HLA or CMV assignments 20 times. In a later analysis, co-occurring TCRs were grouped with DBSCAN, and TCRdist sequence similarity was added when clustering was performed within HLA-allele-positive subsets. For co-occurrence clustering, repertoires with fewer than 30,000 or more than 120,000 public chains were excluded, along with several repertoires with anomalous nucleotide sharing. TCRdb limited this immuneACCESS table to in-frame rearrangements with V and J called. A share of clones is missing; checked studies link under half to unresolved V genes, and the rest is unexplained. That table is the source of V, J and clone size, and D and trimming were worked out from the DNA. The sample profile shows about 130,000 clones; 60% to 80% of them were found once. In total, the top ten clones hold 1.4% to 1.5% of the sample.

In total, roughly 710 healthy bone marrow donors made up the cohort. Cohort members were all nominally healthy when sampled, although unrecorded immune exposures were likely present. The donor tested CMV seronegative, placing the donor among the 300 to 400 seronegative members of the cohort. Each donor provided a peripheral blood sample, and peripheral blood mononuclear cells were used for TCR beta sequencing. Genomic DNA was extracted from the blood cell samples with the Qiagen DNeasy Blood Extraction Kit. General study outcomes and caveats: The 87-base-pair reads could not distinguish some IMGT-functional V segments, including TRBV6-2 and TRBV6-3, so those segments were excluded. A few of the identified cytomegalovirus-associated TCR beta chains were confirmed in vitro to be specific for cytomegalovirus antigens. V-gene and J-gene trimming of TCR beta chains was associated with a missense DCLRE1C variant in a later genetic analysis, and the association was replicated in an independent cohort. Most CMV-associated TCR beta chains appeared to be HLA-restricted in a later analysis, and the HLA associations seemed to be driven largely by CMV exposure. Roughly uniform sequencing depth across donors was assumed in presence/absence analyses, although this assumption may not hold. In a later analysis, the rate of TCR association differed among HLA loci, with DRB1 alleles having the most associated TCRs and HLA-C alleles having the fewest. At a false discovery rate of 0.05, a later analysis linked 15,000 to 20,000 TCR beta sequences to specific HLA alleles. In an earlier analysis of some 550 of the donors, most TCR beta V segments were observed in productive rearrangements about 87% or about 30% of the time, broadly matching IMGT annotations. Most TCR sequences were observed very rarely across donors, whereas some public TCRs were present in many individuals. A later analysis found that HLA-associated TCR beta chains were more clonally expanded and had lower generation probabilities than equally common non-associated chains. Assigning TCR associations to individual alleles was difficult when HLA alleles, especially DR and DQ, strongly co-occurred. In the study, about 150 TCR beta chains were listed as associated with cytomegalovirus. According to the authors, the approach could potentially be generalized to other disease states and immunological phenotypes. Correlated functional status among segregating V segments might reflect linkage disequilibrium, but an unknown experimental factor could not be ruled out. A group of highly shared sequence variants was considered likely to be a technical artifact of the sequencing pipeline. Because counts were too low, about 18 rarely observed V segments, including chromosome 9 orphons, were excluded from the earlier analysis of several hundred of the donors. Immune exposure information for the cohort was limited to CMV serostatus. This cohort had only TCR beta chains sequenced, and the lack of alpha or paired-chain data limited which features could be detected. A further reported finding was that TCR beta sequences accurately predicted the HLA-A and HLA-B alleles for most subjects in the first cohort. HLA typing was unavailable for some donors at each locus, so association tests used only the typed subset. Cytomegalovirus status was reported to be diagnosed by the classifier with high specificity and sensitivity in both the original and validation cohorts. In a later analysis, several top co-occurrence clusters were reported to appear linked to parvovirus B19, influenza, CMV and Epstein-Barr virus. A later genetic analysis reported fewer N-insertions in productive TCRs among donors in an Asian-associated ancestry cluster than the approximately 670-donor mean.

Sequenced: PBMCs. This chain is built from TRBV6-1 and TRBJ1-3, with the D segment identity uncertain. The origin of this receptor is a female donor in good health and CMV-seronegative. The DNA is TGTGCCAGCAGTGGTGACCTTAGCGGAAACACCATATATTTT. This yields the protein CASSGDLSGNTIYF.